This T cell receptor (beta chain) is drawn from a study of human T cells and chemical hapten exposure. Study-level background: Epicutaneous patch tests delivered 0.01% DPC to the upper back, with evaluation at 6 days. Affected patients, primarily female, had alopecia areata, totalis or universalis. Overall study results and limits: Those TCRs sitting above 1 in 1000 frequency stayed the same with DPC sensitization.

The CDR3 loop spans 15 amino acids. V was shortened by 6 bases and J by 1 base, with 15 bases between the two germline ends. Germline V lookup: CDR1 MDHEN, CDR2 SYDVKM. Time point indicated: pre-sensitization, week 0. Treatment here: therapeutic diphenylcyclopropenone sensitization with weekly scalp DPC. In the authors' methods: Individual samples carried between about 23,224 and 690,600 TCRs, with 80,000 to 100,000 as the median. TCRdb recomputed calls from the RACE reads with MiXCR, one row per CDR3 protein. The V and J calls follow TCRdb's processing rather than the paper's. Found here are 150,000 to 200,000 distinct CDR3 sequences, 25% to 35% of them singletons; the top ten hold roughly 3%. This clonotype was seen many times. The antigen is unknown.

The material was whole blood, obtained in connection with sensitization to the hapten diphenylcyclopropenone (DPC). J is TRBJ1-2 and V is TRBV28; weak D call: TRBD1 (6 bases). The sequence was obtained from a woman in her thirties with alopecia areata. Some clones in this sample may be carry-over from other donors' samples. CDR3 amino acids: CASSRVGHRNYGYTF. For the CDR3, the DNA is TGTGCCAGCAGCAGGGTGGGACACCGTAACTATGGCTACACCTTC.